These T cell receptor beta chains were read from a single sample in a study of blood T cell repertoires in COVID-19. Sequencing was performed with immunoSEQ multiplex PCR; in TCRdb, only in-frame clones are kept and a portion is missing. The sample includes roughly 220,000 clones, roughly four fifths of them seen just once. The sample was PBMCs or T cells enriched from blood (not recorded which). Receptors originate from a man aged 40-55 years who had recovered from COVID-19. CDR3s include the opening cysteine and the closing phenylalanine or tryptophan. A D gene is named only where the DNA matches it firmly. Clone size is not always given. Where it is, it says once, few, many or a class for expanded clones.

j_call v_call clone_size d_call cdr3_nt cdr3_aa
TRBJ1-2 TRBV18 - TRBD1 TGTGCCAGCTCACCTTCACAGGGGGGTAACTATGGCTACACCTTC CASSPSQGGNYGYTF
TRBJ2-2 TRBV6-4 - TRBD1 TGTGCCAGCAGGGGACAGACCGGGGAGCTGTTTTTT CASRGQTGELFF
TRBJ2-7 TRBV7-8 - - TGTGCCAGCAGCCCGGCGGACGAGCAGTACTTC CASSPADEQYF
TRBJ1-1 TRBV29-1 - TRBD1 TGCAGCGTTGAAAGGGACAGGGGGACCACTGAAGCTTTCTTT CSVERDRGTTEAFF
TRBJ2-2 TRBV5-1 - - TGCGCCAGCAGCGCAACTACGAACACCGGGGAGCTGTTTTTT CASSATTNTGELFF
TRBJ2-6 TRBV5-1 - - TGCGCCAGCAGCTTGGGACCGACAGGCCTCACCCCCCTCGGGGCCAACGTCCTGACTTTC CASSLGPTGLTPLGANVLTF
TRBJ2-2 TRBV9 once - TGTGCCAGCAGCCCGCAGACTTTCGGGGAGCTGTTTTTT CASSPQTFGELFF
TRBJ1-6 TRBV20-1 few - TGCAGTGCTAGTCGAGTGGGAGGGGAGAGATCACCCCTCCACTTT CSASRVGGERSPLHF
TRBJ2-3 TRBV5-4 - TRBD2 TGTGCCAGCAGCAAAACTAGCGGGGAGGCAGATACGCAGTATTTT CASSKTSGEADTQYF
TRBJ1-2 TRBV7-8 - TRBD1 TGTGCCAGCAGCTTAGACAGGGGGACTGGCTACACCTTC CASSLDRGTGYTF
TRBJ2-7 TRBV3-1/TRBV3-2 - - TGTGCCAGCAGCTCCGAGAACTACGAGCAGTACTTC CASSSENYEQYF
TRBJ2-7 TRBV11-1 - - TGTGCCAGCAGCTTCCGTCATTTAGACGAGCAGTACTTC CASSFRHLDEQYF
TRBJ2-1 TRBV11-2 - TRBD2 TGTGCCAGCAGTCCCACTAGCGGGGGTAAAGGTTACAATGAGCAGTTCTTC CASSPTSGGKGYNEQFF
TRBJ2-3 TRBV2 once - TGTGCCAGCAGGAGAGGGGGAATTGACGATACGCAGTATTTT CASRRGGIDDTQYF
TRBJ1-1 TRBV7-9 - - TGTGCCAGCACCGACCCAGGCCTTAACACTGAAGCTTTCTTT CASTDPGLNTEAFF
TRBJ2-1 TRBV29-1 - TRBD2 TGCAGCGCCTGCGTAGCGGGTCTTCGTTACAATGAGCAGTTCTTC CSACVAGLRYNEQFF
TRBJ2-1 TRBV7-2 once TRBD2 TGTGCCAGCAGCGCCGCTAGCGGGGGGGCCTTCAACAATGAGCAGTTCTTC CASSAASGGAFNNEQFF
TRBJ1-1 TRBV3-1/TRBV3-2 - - TGTGCCAGCAGCCAAGGCGGGTCGAACACTGAAGCTTTCTTT CASSQGGSNTEAFF
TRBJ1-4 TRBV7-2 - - TGTGCCAGCAGCCCTAGGCGAACTAATGAAAAACTGTTTTTT CASSPRRTNEKLFF
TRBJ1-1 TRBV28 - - TGTGCCAGCAGTTTATCGGCCGGGTCCGCTTTCTTT CASSLSAGSAFF
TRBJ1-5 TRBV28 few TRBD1 TGTGCCAGCAGGACAGGGATCCAGCCCCAGCATTTT CASRTGIQPQHF
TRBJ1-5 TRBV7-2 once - TGTGCCAGCAGCTTATCCAGGGGAGAACAGCCCCAGCATTTT CASSLSRGEQPQHF
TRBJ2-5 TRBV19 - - TGTGCCAGTAGTATAGTTACACAGGGCCGGGAGACCCAGTACTTC CASSIVTQGRETQYF
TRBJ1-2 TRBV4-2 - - TGTGCCAGCAGCCACGAACAGGGTGCGGATGGCTACACCTTC CASSHEQGADGYTF
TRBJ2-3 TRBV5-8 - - TGTGCCAGCAGCTTGGGTGGCGGCAAGTCGGATACGCAGTATTTT CASSLGGGKSDTQYF
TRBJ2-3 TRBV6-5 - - TGTGCCAGCAGTTCCGGGGGACCAGGGGATACGCAGTATTTT CASSSGGPGDTQYF
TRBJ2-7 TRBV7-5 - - TGTGTCAGAAGGTTCATAGGGACTCCCAGCTCCTACGAGCAGTACTTC CVRRFIGTPSSYEQYF
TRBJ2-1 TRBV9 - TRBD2 TGTGCCAGCACCCCTGGTGGTGGAGCGGGGGCAAAGCAGTTCTTC CASTPGGGAGAKQFF
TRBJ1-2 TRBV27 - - TGTGCCAGCAGTTTATTGGCAGGAACAAGGTTGTATGGCTACACCTTC CASSLLAGTRLYGYTF
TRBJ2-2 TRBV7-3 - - TGTGCCAGCAGCTGGGACTCTAACACCGGGGAGCTGTTTTTT CASSWDSNTGELFF
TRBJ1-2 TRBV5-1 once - TGCGCCAGCAGCCCCGACGACAGCTCCTTCGGGTATGGCTACACCTTC CASSPDDSSFGYGYTF
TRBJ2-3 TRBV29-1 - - TGCAGCGTTGAGAAGATTGGGGCTAGCGCCAGAGCGCAGTATTTT CSVEKIGASARAQYF
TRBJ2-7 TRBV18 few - TGTGCCAGCTCACCGGGCACAGGCCTTTCCTACGAGCAGTACTTC CASSPGTGLSYEQYF
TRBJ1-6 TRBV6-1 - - TGTGCCAGCAGTGAACGGGGGGAAAGGGATAATTCACCCCTCCACTTT CASSERGERDNSPLHF
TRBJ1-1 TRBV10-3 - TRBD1 TGTGCCATCAGCCCGACAGGGGTGAGCGCTGAAGCTTTCTTT CAISPTGVSAEAFF
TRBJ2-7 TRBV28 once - TGTGCATCGGAGTTGTTGGACGAGCAGTACTTC CASELLDEQYF
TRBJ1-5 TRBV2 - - TGTGCCAGCAGGGGGATCGCTGGGGAGAATCAGCCCCAGCATTTT CASRGIAGENQPQHF
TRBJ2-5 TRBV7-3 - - TGTGCCAGCAGCCGGGACCAAGAGACCCAGTACTTC CASSRDQETQYF
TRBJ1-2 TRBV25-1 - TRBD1 TGTGCCAGCAGTGAACAGGGGGTGGTAGGGTATGGCTACACCTTC CASSEQGVVGYGYTF
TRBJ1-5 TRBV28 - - TGTGCCAGCACCCTGGGAGGGCGGTGGGATCAGCCCCAGCATTTT CASTLGGRWDQPQHF
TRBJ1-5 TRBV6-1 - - TGTGCCAGCAGTGAAGATCGGCAGGATCAGCCCCAGCATTTT CASSEDRQDQPQHF
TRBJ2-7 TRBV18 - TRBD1 TGTGCCAGCTCACTTGCCGGGACAGGATTCTACGAGCAGTACTTC CASSLAGTGFYEQYF
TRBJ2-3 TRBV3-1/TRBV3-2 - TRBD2 TGTGCCAGCAGCCACCGCGGTGGACTAGCCCCGCCAGATACGCAGTATTTT CASSHRGGLAPPDTQYF
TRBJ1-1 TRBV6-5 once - TGTGCCAGCAGTCCCCGGGGGGAATGGACTGAAGCTTTCTTT CASSPRGEWTEAFF
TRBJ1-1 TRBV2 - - TGTGCCAGCATTGGGCCCCCCGGGAACACTGAAGCTTTCTTT CASIGPPGNTEAFF
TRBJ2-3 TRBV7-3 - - TGTGCCAGCAGTCTGGGGGGACGTCCAGATACGCAGTATTTT CASSLGGRPDTQYF
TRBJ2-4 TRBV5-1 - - TGCGCCAGCAGCTTGCTACCATCGGGGGACCTGTGGTACTTC CASSLLPSGDLWYF
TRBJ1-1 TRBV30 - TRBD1 TGTGCCTGGAGTATTAAAGGGGGCAACACTGAAGCTTTCTTT CAWSIKGGNTEAFF
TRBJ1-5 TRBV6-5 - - TGTGCCAGCAGTTACTCGACAGTGGGGCAGCCCCAGCATTTT CASSYSTVGQPQHF
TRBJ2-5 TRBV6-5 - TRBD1 TGTGCCAGCAGTCGGGACAGGGGGCAAGAGACCCAGTACTTC CASSRDRGQETQYF
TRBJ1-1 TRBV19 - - TGTGCCAGTAGTATAGTGCCGGGAAACACTGAAGCTTTCTTT CASSIVPGNTEAFF
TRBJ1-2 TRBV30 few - TGTGCCTGGAGTGGAAATCTGGAGGGGATCTATGGCTACACCTTC CAWSGNLEGIYGYTF
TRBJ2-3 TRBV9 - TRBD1 TGTGCCAGCAGCCTACGGACAGGGGCAGATACGCAGTATTTT CASSLRTGADTQYF
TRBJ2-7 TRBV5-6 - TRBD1 TGTGCCAGCAGCTTGGTGGACAGGGGGTCCGAGCAGTACTTC CASSLVDRGSEQYF
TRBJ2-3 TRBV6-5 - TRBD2 TGTGCCAGCAGATCCCTAGCGGGGGGGGATACGCAGTATTTT CASRSLAGGDTQYF
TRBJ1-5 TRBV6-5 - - TGTGCCAGCAGTTACTCGAATCAGAATCAGCCCCAGCATTTT CASSYSNQNQPQHF
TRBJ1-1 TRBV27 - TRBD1 TGTGCCAGCAACTCCGGACAGGCTATGAACACTGAAGCTTTCTTT CASNSGQAMNTEAFF